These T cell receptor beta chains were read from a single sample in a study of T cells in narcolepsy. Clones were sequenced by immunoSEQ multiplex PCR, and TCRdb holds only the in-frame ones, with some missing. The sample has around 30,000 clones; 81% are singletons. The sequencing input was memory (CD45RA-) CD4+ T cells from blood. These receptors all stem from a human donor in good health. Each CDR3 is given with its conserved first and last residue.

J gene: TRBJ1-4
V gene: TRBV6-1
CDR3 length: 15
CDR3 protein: CASSASGQINEKLFF

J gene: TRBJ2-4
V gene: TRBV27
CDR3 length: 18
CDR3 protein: CASSFEGGAGVAKNIQYF

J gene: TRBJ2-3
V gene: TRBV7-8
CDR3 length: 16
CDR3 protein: CASHTGNVISTDTQYF

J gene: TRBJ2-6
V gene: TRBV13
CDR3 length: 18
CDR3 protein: CASSPPVGANSGANVLTF

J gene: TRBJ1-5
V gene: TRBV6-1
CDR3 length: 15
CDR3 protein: CASSEAGHSNQPQHF

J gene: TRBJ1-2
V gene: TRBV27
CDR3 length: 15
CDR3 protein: CASSGPGQGSYGYTF

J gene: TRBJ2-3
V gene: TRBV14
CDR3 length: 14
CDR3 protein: CASSPAGGAMRQYF

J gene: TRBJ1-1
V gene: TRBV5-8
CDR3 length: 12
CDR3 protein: CASSLKEVGAFF

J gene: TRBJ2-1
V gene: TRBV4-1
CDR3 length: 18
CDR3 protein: CASSQGKASGRALNEQFF

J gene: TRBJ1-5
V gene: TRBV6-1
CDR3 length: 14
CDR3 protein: CASREWQRDQPQHF